These 9 T cell receptor beta chains originate from one sample sequenced in a study of T cells in localized non-small cell lung cancer. Profiled with immunoSEQ multiplex PCR; TCRdb holds only in-frame clones, not every one. Among about 48,000 clones listed, about 80% were seen once. The sample was peripheral blood, taken before any cancer treatment. The receptors here all came from a man aged 40-75 years with stage I squamous cell lung carcinoma.

This clone was recorded at least ten times. The V gene is TRBV19, the J gene TRBJ1-2; unclear D gene. The germline V and J ends were trimmed by 6 bases and 8 bases, with 19 bases remaining between them. The CDR3 has 14 residues. The germline V gene encodes CDR1 LNHDA and CDR2 SQIVND (reference sequence). CDR3 bases: TGTGCCAGTAGCCTAAAGCCGGGCTTACTCGGCTACACCTTC. This codes for CASSLKPGLLGYTF.

The V call is TRBV7-8, the J call TRBJ1-3; D unclear. Germline-derived CDR1 and CDR2 are SGHVS and FQNEAQ. V lost 1 base to trimming and J lost 2 bases, with 9 bases between them. The CDR3 runs to 15 residues. As DNA, the CDR3 is TGTGCCAGCAGCTTAGAGGTCACAGCTGGAAACACCATATATTTT. Residues: CASSLEVTAGNTIYF.

The chain combines TRBV29-1 with TRBJ2-7; TRBD2 is a possible D gene (5 bases). The CDR3 runs 13 residues. Trimming stripped 7 bases from V and 5 bases from J, with 18 bases between. Germline values: CDR1 SQVTM, CDR2 ANQGSEA. The CDR3 DNA follows: TGCAGCGGCGCGAGTCCGGGATCCGACGAGCAGTACTTC. This gives the protein CSGASPGSDEQYF.

This clone was observed a few times. The rearrangement joins TRBV7-8 to TRBJ1-6; TRBD1 aligns across 9 bases. V shed 5 bases, J shed 9 bases, and the junction held 5 bases outside the gene matches. Per germline, CDR1 SGHVS and CDR2 FQNEAQ. This CDR3 comprises 14 residues. CDR3 coding DNA: TGTGCCAGCAGCCTGGGACAGGGCATTTCACCCCTCCACTTT. It translates to CASSLGQGISPLHF.

This clone has a handful of counts. The chain carries TRBV5-3 and TRBJ2-1; D not certain. TRBV5-3 belongs to the ORF category, with a function that is uncertain. V was shortened by 10 bases and J by 7 bases, with 12 bases between the two germline ends. The CDR3 length is 11 residues. CDR3 residues: CACPGRNEQFF. The CDR3 coding sequence is TGTGCCTGTCCGGGTCGTAATGAGCAGTTCTTC.

The chain has TRBV5-8 and TRBJ2-7; perhaps TRBD1 as D (6 bases). CDR1 and CDR2 from the germline V gene are SGHTS and YDEGEE. The CDR3 consists of 14 residues. The V end lost 2 bases, the J end lost 0 bases, and 9 bases lay between the germline ends. CDR3 in amino acids: CASSLGQHSYEQYF. The DNA for the CDR3 is TGTGCCAGCAGCTTAGGACAGCACTCCTACGAGCAGTACTTC.

The CDR3 nucleotides read TGTGCCACCGCTGACCCGGGACTAGCGGTGACAGATACGCAGTATTTT. It translates to CATADPGLAVTDTQYF. The chain has TRBV28 and TRBJ2-3, with 11 nucleotides matching TRBD2. The CDR3 has 16 amino acids. Germline values: CDR1 MDHEN, CDR2 SYDVKM. V was clipped by 10 bases and J by 3 bases; unmatched bases: 12.

The rearrangement links TRBV13 to TRBJ2-1; TRBD1 might be the D (5 bases). Trimming removed 6 bases from V and 0 bases from J, with 12 bases in between. Germline CDR1 PRHDT, CDR2 FYEKMQ (reference sequence). The CDR3 spans 15 residues. CDR3 coding DNA: TGTGCCAGCAGTGTACAGGAAAGCTCCTACAATGAGCAGTTCTTC. Amino acids: CASSVQESSYNEQFF.

The CDR3, as DNA: TGTGCCAGCAGTTTATCGGGACTAGCGGCGACGCAGTTCTTC. It codes for CASSLSGLAATQFF. The chain uses TRBV27 and TRBJ2-1, with 11 bases fitting TRBD2. Germline-derived CDR1 and CDR2 are MNHEY and SMNVEV (reference sequence). The CDR3 loop spans 14 amino acids. J gave up 12 bases and V 0 bases, and 4 bases lay outside the gene matches.